Sequencing of this T cell receptor (beta chain) was carried out in a study of beta chain features in type 1 diabetes. Every bit of the isolated RNA underwent reverse transcription, so sequencing read expressed TCRB transcripts. Libraries were prepared by immunoSEQ multiplex PCR; TCRdb keeps only in-frame clonotypes and omits some of them. The table includes 900,000 or so clones, 17% detected once. About 100 mL of blood, on average, came from one heparinised draw per donor. In regard to this clone: The antigen remains unidentified.

General study findings and limits: The naive, central memory and Treg TCRB repertoires of patients appeared to be more similar to one another than those of healthy donors. PCR might favor shorter templates, but any such skew would affect patients and controls equally.

V gave up 7 bases and J gave up 4 bases, with 11 bases separating them. The CDR3 length is 13 residues. The germline V gene has CDR1 MNHEY and CDR2 SVGAGI. Input material: naive CD4+ T cells from blood. The sequence came from a woman in her late teens or twenties in good health. V and J are TRBV6-5 and TRBJ2-4; D gene ambiguous. In nucleotides, the CDR3 is TGTGCCAGCATTAAGGACGGGAAAAACATTCAGTACTTC. It translates to CASIKDGKNIQYF.